This T cell receptor (beta chain) was sequenced in a study of PD-1 and CTLA-4 blockade in melanoma. There are 14 residues in the CDR3. With 3 bases removed from V and 3 bases from J, the gap between germline ends came to 12 bases. Germline V lookup: CDR1 SGHAT, CDR2 FQNNGV. Using immunoSEQ multiplex PCR, the repertoire was profiled, and TCRdb retains in-frame clones only, with some absent. The profile covers fewer than 20,000 clones, with around 70% appearing a single time and around a sixth taken by the ten largest. This receptor was obtained from a human donor with melanoma. This material consisted of CD8+ T cells from peripheral blood, taken before anti-PD-1 treatment. The V call is TRBV11-2, the J call TRBJ2-7, with D perhaps given as TRBD1 or TRBD2 (6 bases each). CDR3 sequence: CASSFGGPSYEQYF. CDR3 DNA: TGTGCCAGCAGCTTTGGGGGGCCGAGCTACGAGCAGTACTTC.